The clone carrying this TCR beta chain appeared many times. Trimming cost V 0 bases and J 5 bases, with 14 bases left between them. The CDR3 totals 15 residues. Germline assignment: CDR1 DFQATT and CDR2 SNEGSKA (reference sequence). This specimen comes from a study of T cells in Graves' hyperthyroidism and ophthalmopathy. RNA transcripts served as the template for amplifying TCR beta CDR3 regions. During a first-round RT-PCR of the TCR CDR3, the HTBI primer set was used. Each CDR3 protein is one row after TCRdb ran MiXCR on the multiplex PCR reads. This sample has about 740,000 distinct CDR3 sequences, with 13% to 15% found just once.

Sequences were obtained from blood. The chain carries TRBV20-1 and TRBJ2-1, with a weak D call TRBD1 (5 bases). The source is a woman aged 18 to 35 with Graves' hyperthyroidism. CDR3 bases: TGCAGTGCTAGAGATGGGGCTCGGGCTAACAATGAGCAGTTCTTC. Translation: CSARDGARANNEQFF.